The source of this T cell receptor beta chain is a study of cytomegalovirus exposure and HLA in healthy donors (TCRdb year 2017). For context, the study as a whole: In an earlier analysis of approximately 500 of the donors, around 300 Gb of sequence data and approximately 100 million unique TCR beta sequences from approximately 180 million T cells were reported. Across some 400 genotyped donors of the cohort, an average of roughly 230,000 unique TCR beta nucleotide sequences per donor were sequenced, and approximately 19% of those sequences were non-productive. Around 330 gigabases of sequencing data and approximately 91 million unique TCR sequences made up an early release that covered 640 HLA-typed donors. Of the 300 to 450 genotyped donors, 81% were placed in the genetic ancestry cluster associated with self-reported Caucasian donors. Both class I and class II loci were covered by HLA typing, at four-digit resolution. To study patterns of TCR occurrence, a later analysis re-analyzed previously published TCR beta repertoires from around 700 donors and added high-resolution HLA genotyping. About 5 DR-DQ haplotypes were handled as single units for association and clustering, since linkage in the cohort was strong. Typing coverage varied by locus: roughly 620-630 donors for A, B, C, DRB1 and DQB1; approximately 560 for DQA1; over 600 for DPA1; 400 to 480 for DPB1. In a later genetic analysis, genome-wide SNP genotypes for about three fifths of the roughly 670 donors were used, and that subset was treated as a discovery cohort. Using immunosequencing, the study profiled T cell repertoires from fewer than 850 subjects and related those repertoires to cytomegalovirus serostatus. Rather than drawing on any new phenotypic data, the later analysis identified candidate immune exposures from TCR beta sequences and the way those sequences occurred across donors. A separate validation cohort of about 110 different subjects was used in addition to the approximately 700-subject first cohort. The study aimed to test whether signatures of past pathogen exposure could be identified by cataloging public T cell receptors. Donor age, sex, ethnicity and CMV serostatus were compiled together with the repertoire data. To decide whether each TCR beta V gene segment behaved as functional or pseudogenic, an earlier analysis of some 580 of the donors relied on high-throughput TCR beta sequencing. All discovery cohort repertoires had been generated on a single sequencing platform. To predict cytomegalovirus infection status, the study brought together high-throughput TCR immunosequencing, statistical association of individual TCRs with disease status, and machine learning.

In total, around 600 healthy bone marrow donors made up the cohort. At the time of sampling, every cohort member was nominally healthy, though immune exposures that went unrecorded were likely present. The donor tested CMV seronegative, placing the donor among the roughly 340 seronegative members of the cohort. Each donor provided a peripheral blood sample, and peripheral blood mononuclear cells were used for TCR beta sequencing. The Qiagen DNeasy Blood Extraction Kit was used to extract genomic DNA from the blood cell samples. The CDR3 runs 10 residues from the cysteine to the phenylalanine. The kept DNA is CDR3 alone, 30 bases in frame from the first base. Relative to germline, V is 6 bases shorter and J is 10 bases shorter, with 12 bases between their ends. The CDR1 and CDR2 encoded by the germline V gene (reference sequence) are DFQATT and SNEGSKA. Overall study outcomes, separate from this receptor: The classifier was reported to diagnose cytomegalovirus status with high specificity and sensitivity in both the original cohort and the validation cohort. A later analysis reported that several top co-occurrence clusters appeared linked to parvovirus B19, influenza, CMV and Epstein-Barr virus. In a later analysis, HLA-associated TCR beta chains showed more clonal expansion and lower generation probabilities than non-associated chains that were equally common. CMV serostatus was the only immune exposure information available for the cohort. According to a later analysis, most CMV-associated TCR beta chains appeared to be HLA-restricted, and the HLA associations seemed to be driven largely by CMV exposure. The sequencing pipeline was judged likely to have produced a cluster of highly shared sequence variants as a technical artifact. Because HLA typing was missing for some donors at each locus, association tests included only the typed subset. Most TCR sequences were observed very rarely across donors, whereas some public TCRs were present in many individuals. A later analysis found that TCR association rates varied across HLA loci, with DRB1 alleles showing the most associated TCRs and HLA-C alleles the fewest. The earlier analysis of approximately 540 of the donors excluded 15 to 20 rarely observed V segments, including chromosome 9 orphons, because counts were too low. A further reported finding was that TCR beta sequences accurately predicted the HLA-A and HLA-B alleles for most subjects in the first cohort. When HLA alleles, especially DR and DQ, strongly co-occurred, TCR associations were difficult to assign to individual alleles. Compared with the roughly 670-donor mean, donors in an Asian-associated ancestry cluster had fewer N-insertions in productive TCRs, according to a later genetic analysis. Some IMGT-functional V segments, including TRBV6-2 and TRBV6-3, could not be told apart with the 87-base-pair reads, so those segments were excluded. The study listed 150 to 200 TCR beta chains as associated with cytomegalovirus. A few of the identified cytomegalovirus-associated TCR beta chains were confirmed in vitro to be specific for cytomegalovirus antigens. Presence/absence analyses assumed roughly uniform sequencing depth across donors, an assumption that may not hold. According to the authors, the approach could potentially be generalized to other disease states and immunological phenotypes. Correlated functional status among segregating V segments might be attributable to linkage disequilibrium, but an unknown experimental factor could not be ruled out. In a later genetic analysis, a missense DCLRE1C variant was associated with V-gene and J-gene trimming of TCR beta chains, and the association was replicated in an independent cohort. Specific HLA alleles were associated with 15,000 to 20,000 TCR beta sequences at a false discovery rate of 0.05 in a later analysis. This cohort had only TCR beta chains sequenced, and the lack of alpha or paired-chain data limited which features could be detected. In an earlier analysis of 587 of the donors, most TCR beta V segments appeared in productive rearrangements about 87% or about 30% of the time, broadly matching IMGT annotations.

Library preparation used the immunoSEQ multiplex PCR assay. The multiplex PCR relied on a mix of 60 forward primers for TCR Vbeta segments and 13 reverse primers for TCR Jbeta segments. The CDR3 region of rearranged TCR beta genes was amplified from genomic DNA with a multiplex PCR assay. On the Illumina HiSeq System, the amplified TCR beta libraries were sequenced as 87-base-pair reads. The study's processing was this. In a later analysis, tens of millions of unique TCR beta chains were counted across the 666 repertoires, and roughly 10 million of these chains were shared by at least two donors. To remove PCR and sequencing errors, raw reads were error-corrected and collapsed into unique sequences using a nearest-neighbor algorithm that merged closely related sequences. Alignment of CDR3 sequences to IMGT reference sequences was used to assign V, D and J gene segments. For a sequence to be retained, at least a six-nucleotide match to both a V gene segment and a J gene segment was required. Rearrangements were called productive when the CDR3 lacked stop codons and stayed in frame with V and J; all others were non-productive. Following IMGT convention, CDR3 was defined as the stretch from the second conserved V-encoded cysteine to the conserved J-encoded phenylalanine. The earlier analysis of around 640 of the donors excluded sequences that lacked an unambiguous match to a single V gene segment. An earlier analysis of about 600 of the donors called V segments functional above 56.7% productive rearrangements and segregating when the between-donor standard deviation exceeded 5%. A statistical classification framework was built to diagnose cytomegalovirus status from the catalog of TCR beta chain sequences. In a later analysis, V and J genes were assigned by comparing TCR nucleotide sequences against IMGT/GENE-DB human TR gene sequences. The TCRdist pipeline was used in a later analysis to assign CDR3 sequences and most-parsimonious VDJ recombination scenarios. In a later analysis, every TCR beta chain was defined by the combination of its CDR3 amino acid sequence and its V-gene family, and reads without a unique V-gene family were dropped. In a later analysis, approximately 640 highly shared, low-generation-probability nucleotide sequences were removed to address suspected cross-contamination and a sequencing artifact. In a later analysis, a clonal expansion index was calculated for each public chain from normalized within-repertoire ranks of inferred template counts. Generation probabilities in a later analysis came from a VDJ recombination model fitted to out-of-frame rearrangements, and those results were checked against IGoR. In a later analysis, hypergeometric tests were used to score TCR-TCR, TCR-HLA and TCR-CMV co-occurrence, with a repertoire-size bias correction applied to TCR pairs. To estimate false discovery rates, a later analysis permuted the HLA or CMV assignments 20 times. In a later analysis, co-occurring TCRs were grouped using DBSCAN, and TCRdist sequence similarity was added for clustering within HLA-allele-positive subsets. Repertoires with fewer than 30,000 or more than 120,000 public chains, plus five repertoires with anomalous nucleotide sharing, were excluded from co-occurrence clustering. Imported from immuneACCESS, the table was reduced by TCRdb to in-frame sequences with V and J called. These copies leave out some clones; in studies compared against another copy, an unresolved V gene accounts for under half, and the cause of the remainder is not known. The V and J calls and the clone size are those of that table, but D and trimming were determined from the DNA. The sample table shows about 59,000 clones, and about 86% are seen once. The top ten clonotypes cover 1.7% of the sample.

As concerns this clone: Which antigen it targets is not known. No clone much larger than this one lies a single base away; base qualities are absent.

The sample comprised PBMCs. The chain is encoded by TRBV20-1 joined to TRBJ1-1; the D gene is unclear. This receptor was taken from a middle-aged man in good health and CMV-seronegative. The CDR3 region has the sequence CSANHEGAFF. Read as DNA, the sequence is TGCAGTGCAAATCATGAGGGAGCTTTCTTT.